This T cell receptor beta chain comes out of a study of T cell responses to AZD1222 COVID-19 vaccine. The repertoire was sequenced with immunoSEQ multiplex PCR; TCRdb's copy has only in-frame clones and lacks some. This table has 97,000 or so clones, around 82% appearing once. Trimming took 4 bases from V and 3 from J, leaving 10 bases between them. This CDR3 has 13 residues. Germline V gene sequence: CDR1 SGHAT, CDR2 FQDESV (reference sequence). The sequencing here drew on peripheral blood, taken on day 0 of AZD1222 vaccination. The sequence was collected from an adult in good health. The chain is built from TRBV11-1 and TRBJ2-7; D ambiguous. CDR3 coding DNA: TGTGCCAGCAGCTATGCAGATCGCTACGAGCAGTACTTC. Amino acid sequence: CASSYADRYEQYF.